This T cell receptor (beta chain) was documented in a study of low-dose radiotherapy and immunotherapy resistance in tumors. Overall study: TRAV- and TRBV-specific primers primed first-strand cDNA, covering alpha and beta chains.

This clonotype was seen at least ten times. With a V-primer adapter and a constant-region primer, TCRs were amplified for around 21 PCR cycles. In TCRdb, the reads were re-called with MiXCR into one record per CDR3 protein. The sample has tens of thousands of distinct CDR3 sequences, over 9.5% seen once; the top ten hold 5.5% to 8%. The length of the CDR3 is 16 residues. V was cut by 1 base and J by 0 bases, with 13 bases left in between. Germline CDR1 and CDR2: SNHLY and FYNNEI. The time point is: before trial treatment. The chain employs TRBV2 and TRBJ2-7; D possibly corresponds to TRBD1 (6 bases). This TCR derives from a female donor with ovarian cancer. This sample comprised PBMCs, obtained before treatment. This CDR3 is CASSEGGHNYSYEQYF. The CDR3 DNA is TGTGCCAGCAGTGAAGGGGGACACAACTACTCCTACGAGCAGTACTTC. Supplemented by reference TRBV2 and TRBJ2-7, the full variable domain reads EPEVTQTPSHQVTQMGQEVILRCVPISNHLYFYWYRQILGQKVEFLVSFYNNEISEKSEIFDDQFSVERPDGSNFTLKIRSTKLEDSAMYFCASSEGGHNYSYEQYFGPGTRLTVT.